A selection of T cell receptor beta chains follows, all from one sample in a study of T cell changes during pregnancy in multiple sclerosis. The assay was immunoSEQ multiplex PCR, and TCRdb's table has in-frame clones only and misses some. The sample records some 47,000 clones, about 96% being singletons. Source: peripheral blood, taken in the second trimester of pregnancy. These receptors were collected from a female donor with multiple sclerosis, enrolled in a pregnancy study. CDR3s include the opening cysteine and the closing phenylalanine or tryptophan. D genes are given only for firm matches. Where a row states a size, it is once, few, many or the class of an expanded clone; other rows omit it.

J	D	size	V	DNA	CDR3
TRBJ2-7	TRBD1	NA	TRBV12-5	TGTGCTAGTGGTACCGGGACAGGGTTTAACGAGCAGTACTTC	CASGTGTGFNEQYF
TRBJ2-5	TRBD1	NA	TRBV7-2	TGTGCCAGCAGATCCGCCGGGACAGGGTTAGAGACCCAGTACTTC	CASRSAGTGLETQYF
TRBJ2-5	TRBD1	NA	TRBV30	TGTGCCTGGAGCAGCGATACAGGGGCTTCAGAGACCCAGTACTTC	CAWSSDTGASETQYF
TRBJ2-3	TRBD2	NA	TRBV11-2	TGTGCCAGCAGCTTCGGCGCGGGGGGTCGTAGCACAGATACGCAGTATTTT	CASSFGAGGRSTDTQYF
TRBJ1-1	NA	NA	TRBV7-2	TGTGCCAGCAGCCCCGACAGCCGGGGTAGGGGGGCTTTCTTT	CASSPDSRGRGAFF
TRBJ2-4	NA	NA	TRBV13	TGTGCCAGCAGCTTAACCGGGACTCCCGGTGGGGCCAAAAACATTCAGTACTTC	CASSLTGTPGGAKNIQYF
TRBJ2-1	TRBD2	NA	TRBV18	TGTGCCAGCTCACCACCCCGGCCTAGCGGTGTTTTAAGGTACAATGAGCAGTTCTTC	CASSPPRPSGVLRYNEQFF
TRBJ2-2	TRBD1	NA	TRBV28	TGTGCCAGCAGTTTAGGAGGGACAGGGGGCTTCGGGGAGCTGTTTTTT	CASSLGGTGGFGELFF
TRBJ1-2	NA	once	TRBV19	TGTGCCAGTACGAGGACAGCCGATGGCTACACCTTC	CASTRTADGYTF
TRBJ2-3	TRBD1	NA	TRBV15	TGTGCCACCAGCAGAGGAGCCACGCTCGCCGGACAGGCCTCGGGTACGCAGTATTTT	CATSRGATLAGQASGTQYF
TRBJ2-3	TRBD1	NA	TRBV5-3	TGTGCCGCAAGGGACAGCGACACAGATACGCAGTATTTT	CAARDSDTDTQYF
TRBJ2-1	TRBD1	once	TRBV7-9	TGTGCCAGCAGCTTAGCCGGGACAGGGGGTGAGCAGTTCTTC	CASSLAGTGGEQFF
TRBJ2-7	TRBD1	NA	TRBV27	TGTGCCAGCAGTTTAAAGGGACAGGGGTTCTACGAGCAGTACTTC	CASSLKGQGFYEQYF
TRBJ1-3	TRBD1	once	TRBV5-1	TGCGCCAGCAGCCCGACAGGGGACTCTGGAAACACCATATATTTT	CASSPTGDSGNTIYF
TRBJ2-7	NA	NA	TRBV5-1	TGCGCCAGCAGCTTAGGTCCGGGATCCTACGAGCAGTACTTC	CASSLGPGSYEQYF
TRBJ1-2	TRBD1	NA	TRBV12-5	TGTGCTAGTGGTTTGTCTCAGGGGGTAGACTATGGCTACACCTTC	CASGLSQGVDYGYTF
TRBJ2-7	TRBD2	NA	TRBV4-1	TGCGCCAGCAGCCAAGAAGTCGTTGGACTAGCGGGACCCTACGAGCAGTACTTC	CASSQEVVGLAGPYEQYF
TRBJ1-3	NA	NA	TRBV4-2	TGTGCCAGCAGCCAAGGGGGAGGGTTTTCCGGAAACACCATATATTTT	CASSQGGGFSGNTIYF
TRBJ2-1	TRBD2	NA	TRBV15	TGTGCCACCAGCAGAGATCAAGCGGGAGGGCCCTCCTACAATGAGCAGTTCTTC	CATSRDQAGGPSYNEQFF
TRBJ2-6	NA	NA	TRBV6-1	TGTGCCAGCAGGGGACAACTCTCTGGGGCCAACGTCCTGACTTTC	CASRGQLSGANVLTF
TRBJ2-3	NA	NA	TRBV5-1	TGCGCCAGCAGCTTGGCCGAGAGCTCCACAGATACGCAGTATTTT	CASSLAESSTDTQYF
TRBJ1-1	TRBD1	NA	TRBV27	TGTGCCAGCAGTGCCCAGGGGGGAATGCTCACTGAAGCTTTCTTT	CASSAQGGMLTEAFF
TRBJ2-7	TRBD2	few	TRBV7-8	TGTGCCAGCAGCGCCCACCGACTAGCGGGGGGCCCCTCCTACGAGCAGTACTTC	CASSAHRLAGGPSYEQYF
TRBJ2-1	NA	NA	TRBV6-4	TGTGCCAGCAGTCGTGAGGGAGGTTCCTACAATGAGCAGTTCTTC	CASSREGGSYNEQFF
TRBJ1-5	NA	NA	TRBV19	TGTGCCAGTAGTAGGGCCCTAAGCAATCAGCCCCAGCATTTT	CASSRALSNQPQHF
TRBJ1-1	TRBD1	few	TRBV7-2	TGTGCCAGCAGCTCCACAGAGAGGACAGGGGGCGTTAAGAGAACTGAAGCTTTCTTT	CASSSTERTGGVKRTEAFF
TRBJ2-7	TRBD1	NA	TRBV29-1	TGCAGCGTTGAGGGACAGGGGGCCGTAATGAGGGAGCAGTACTTC	CSVEGQGAVMREQYF
TRBJ2-1	NA	NA	TRBV6-1	TGTGCCAGCAGTGAAGGGGTCGGGACACGTTACAATGAGCAGTTCTTC	CASSEGVGTRYNEQFF
TRBJ2-3	NA	once	TRBV28	TGTGCCACGATCCCCGGGGATGTGACAGATACGCAGTATTTT	CATIPGDVTDTQYF
TRBJ2-1	TRBD2	NA	TRBV7-8	TGTGCCAGCAGCTTAGTTTTGGTAGCGGGGCACAATGAGCAGTTCTTC	CASSLVLVAGHNEQFF
TRBJ2-2	TRBD1	NA	TRBV7-7	TGTGCCAGCAGCCGCGACAGGGTCGGGGAGCTGTTTTTT	CASSRDRVGELFF
TRBJ2-3	NA	NA	TRBV18	TGTGCCAGCTCACCATCCAATTCCCCCACAGATACGCAGTATTTT	CASSPSNSPTDTQYF
TRBJ1-4	NA	few	TRBV6-1	TGTGCCAGCAGTGAATATGATGAAAAACTGTTTTTT	CASSEYDEKLFF
TRBJ1-3	NA	NA	TRBV29-1	TGCAGCGTTCTTGACACGGGGGGTGGAAACACCATATATTTT	CSVLDTGGGNTIYF
TRBJ2-1	TRBD2	NA	TRBV14	TGTGCCAGCAGCCAAGAACGCGGGGGGGCATATAATGAGCAGTTCTTC	CASSQERGGAYNEQFF
TRBJ2-5	TRBD2	NA	TRBV6-1	TGTGCCAGCAGTGACGGGGCTAGCGGCCTCCAAGAGACCCAGTACTTC	CASSDGASGLQETQYF
TRBJ2-1	TRBD2	NA	TRBV11-2	TGTGCCAGCCTGAGAGGCGGGAGGTGGTACAATGAGCAGTTCTTC	CASLRGGRWYNEQFF
TRBJ2-2	TRBD2	NA	TRBV10-3	TGTGCCTGCTCCGGGCTAGCGGGCACCGGGGAGCTGTTTTTT	CACSGLAGTGELFF
TRBJ2-5	NA	once	TRBV11-2	TGTGCCAGCAGCCCCAGAGGATACCAAGAGACCCAGTACTTC	CASSPRGYQETQYF
TRBJ1-5	NA	NA	TRBV7-8	TGTGCCAGCAGCGTCTTCAGGGGCCGCAGCAATCAGCCCCAGCATTTT	CASSVFRGRSNQPQHF
TRBJ2-7	TRBD2	NA	TRBV7-2	TGTGCCAGCAGCTTTTGGGGGAGGGCTCCCGAGCAGTACTTC	CASSFWGRAPEQYF
TRBJ1-4	NA	once	TRBV6-5	TGTGCCAGCAGTATCGACGGGACAACTAATGAAAAACTGTTTTTT	CASSIDGTTNEKLFF
TRBJ2-2	TRBD2	once	TRBV11-3	TGTGCCAGCAGCTCGACTAGCGGGAGCCATGCCGGGGAGCTGTTTTTT	CASSSTSGSHAGELFF
TRBJ2-3	NA	NA	TRBV10-3	TGTGCCATCAGTGGAGGAGGCACAGATACGCAGTATTTT	CAISGGGTDTQYF
TRBJ2-5	TRBD1	NA	TRBV18	TGTGCCAGCTCACCCGATAACACAGGGGGGTCCGAGACCCAGTACTTC	CASSPDNTGGSETQYF
TRBJ2-7	NA	NA	TRBV14	TGTGCCAGCAGTTTAGTCCAAAGGAGCGAGCAGTACTTC	CASSLVQRSEQYF
TRBJ1-2	TRBD1	NA	TRBV9	TGTGCCAGCAGCTCCCGGACAGGTTATGGCTACACCTTC	CASSSRTGYGYTF
TRBJ1-1	NA	few	TRBV11-3	TGTGCCAGCAGCCCTCGAAAAAAAGAGACTGAAGCTTTCTTT	CASSPRKKETEAFF
TRBJ2-1	TRBD2	NA	TRBV28	TGTGCCAGCAGGGGGACTAGCGGGAGCGGGAATGAGCAGTTCTTC	CASRGTSGSGNEQFF
TRBJ2-1	TRBD2	NA	TRBV6-4	TGTGCCAGCAGTACTAGCGGGGGCCACAATGAGCAGTTCTTC	CASSTSGGHNEQFF
TRBJ2-2	TRBD2	NA	TRBV4-3	TGCGCCAGCAGCCAAGCTCCCCTGGCTAGCGGGCAAGCCGGGGAGCTGTTTTTT	CASSQAPLASGQAGELFF
TRBJ1-1	TRBD1	NA	TRBV30	TGTGCCTGGAGACCCCAGGACAGGGGGTACACTGAAGCTTTCTTT	CAWRPQDRGYTEAFF
TRBJ1-2	NA	NA	TRBV19	TGTGCCAGTAGTACTCCAGGGGAGAATGGCTACACCTTC	CASSTPGENGYTF